This is a list of T cell receptor beta chains from one sample in a study of response to subunit inactivated influenza vaccine. TCRdb recomputed calls from the RT-PCR reads with MiXCR, one row per CDR3 protein. The data hold approximately 570,000 distinct CDR3 sequences, with 6% to 9% observed a single time. The input for sequencing was PBMCs from blood, taken 23 months after vaccination. The source of these receptors is a man between 50 and 70 years old who received an inactivated influenza vaccine. Each CDR3 is given without its conserved first and last residue.

V gene	CDR3 length	J gene	CDR3 protein
TRBV19	11	TRBJ2-7	ASSKGVPYEQY
TRBV12-3/TRBV12-4	11	TRBJ2-4	ASSFVRGDIQY
TRBV7-9	12	TRBJ2-1	AQGGGISYNEQF
TRBV19	11	TRBJ1-5	ASTPTGNQPQH
TRBV5-1	12	TRBJ2-3	ASSFRSLTDTQY
TRBV12-3/TRBV12-4	15	TRBJ2-7	ASSSKGLAGGNYEQY
TRBV7-2	10	TRBJ2-1	ASSSFGNEQF
TRBV20-1	10	TRBJ2-5	SARSPRGTQY
TRBV11-2	12	TRBJ2-3	ASSSGGRLGTQY
TRBV3-1	12	TRBJ2-3	ASSHSGRTDTQY
TRBV7-9	12	TRBJ1-5	ASSPDRSNQPQH
TRBV6-2/TRBV6-3	10	TRBJ2-5	ASSPGDETQY
TRBV27	11	TRBJ1-5	ASSGGTAQPQH
TRBV7-2	13	TRBJ2-3	ASTIGARSTDTQY
TRBV20-1	11	TRBJ2-1	SAPSPSYNEQF
TRBV30	11	TRBJ1-2	AWALGRNYGYT
TRBV12-3/TRBV12-4	13	TRBJ2-3	ASSQIAGVTDTQY
TRBV12-3/TRBV12-4	13	TRBJ1-5	ASTDSFDSNQPQH
TRBV29-1	12	TRBJ2-7	SVRLATSSYEQY
TRBV10-3	11	TRBJ2-5	AITPGLAETQY
TRBV20-1	12	TRBJ2-1	SASGGNSYNEQF
TRBV10-1	12	TRBJ2-2	ASSVSRNTGELF
TRBV18	14	TRBJ1-6	ASSPVGGGRDSPLH
TRBV20-1	12	TRBJ2-7	SAIRTSAVYEQY
TRBV3-1	13	TRBJ1-1	ASSHRQGTNTEAF
TRBV9	15	TRBJ2-3	ASSPSFGPASTDTQY
TRBV7-9	13	TRBJ1-3	ASSLGTFSGNTIY
TRBV29-1	8	TRBJ2-5	SAESGTQY
TRBV10-3	12	TRBJ1-2	AISEGGRNYGYT
TRBV5-4	11	TRBJ2-7	ASSLATRNEQY
TRBV4-3	13	TRBJ2-5	ASSQEWDRVETQY
TRBV4-3	15	TRBJ1-3	ASSQEATAISGNTIY
TRBV5-1	12	TRBJ2-3	ASGTGGATDTQY
TRBV5-1	13	TRBJ2-7	ASSLVPGASYEQY
TRBV5-1	13	TRBJ1-6	ASSTGQSYNSPLH
TRBV7-2	13	TRBJ2-7	ASRLLAGGPIEQY
TRBV4-2	13	TRBJ2-1	ASSQGTSQPNEQF
TRBV12-3/TRBV12-4	12	TRBJ1-5	ASSSRGWNQPQH
TRBV6-2/TRBV6-3	13	TRBJ2-7	ASSYSTKSSYEQY
TRBV18	13	TRBJ1-6	ASSPGAPYNSPLH
TRBV9	13	TRBJ2-2	ASSVAGQSTGELF
TRBV12-3/TRBV12-4	12	TRBJ2-1	ASSFFRGYNEQF
TRBV4-3	12	TRBJ2-7	ASSPMRGSYEQY
TRBV27	15	TRBJ2-2	ASSKLAGVGGAGELF
TRBV28	13	TRBJ2-2	ASHTGLLPTGELF
TRBV5-1	13	TRBJ1-1	ASRDTRQGVAEAF